A selection of T cell receptor beta chains follows, all from one sample in a study of chemoradiotherapy in HPV16-positive cancers. Sequencing used immunoSEQ multiplex PCR; TCRdb keeps in-frame clones, though not all of them. Of approximately 980 clones in the sample, about 90% were seen once. The sample in question was tumor tissue, obtained from a patient who underwent chemoradiotherapy. Receptors originate from a human donor with HPV-associated anogenital cancer. Both conserved end residues are part of each CDR3. Size tells how often a clone was seen (once, few, many) or the class of an expanded clone, and some rows leave it out.

j_call v_call cdr3_length clone_size cdr3_aa
TRBJ2-7 TRBV28 17 . CASSALRGLAGNYEQYF
TRBJ1-1 TRBV5-1 15 once CASSATGQMNTEAFF
TRBJ1-2 TRBV19 17 once CASTATPSDFAGEGYTF
TRBJ2-5 TRBV7-3 15 . CASSSGSGGQETQYF
TRBJ2-7 TRBV30 15 . CAWRVTGTGSYEQYF
TRBJ2-7 TRBV10-2 12 . CASSVTTYEQYF
TRBJ1-5 TRBV7-6 16 . CASSHRAHRNNQPQHF
TRBJ2-7 TRBV11-2 16 . CASSLGGQGFRHEQYF
TRBJ1-1 TRBV5-6 14 . CASSLPTPNTEAFF
TRBJ2-7 TRBV28 12 . CASSLVDGEQYF
TRBJ1-3 TRBV9 15 . CASSQNPGSGNTIYF
TRBJ2-7 TRBV6-5 15 . CASSRSRQGSYEQYF
TRBJ1-5 TRBV10-3 16 . CAISDRGRVSNQPQHF
TRBJ2-7 TRBV18 12 . CASSPRLNEQYF
TRBJ2-7 TRBV28 15 . CASSLSPPGGWGQYF
TRBJ2-1 TRBV7-2 15 . CASSRLAGGYNEQFF
TRBJ2-2 TRBV5-1 16 . CASSSTSGRASGELFF
TRBJ2-3 TRBV19 12 . CASTAGTDTQYF
TRBJ2-1 TRBV5-1 16 few CASSTGTSGLWDEQFF
TRBJ2-7 TRBV6-5 15 . CASRIRTGGPYEQYF
TRBJ2-5 TRBV9 16 . CASSVGQTQGQETQYF
TRBJ2-1 TRBV27 14 . CASSLRLVGAEQFF
TRBJ1-2 TRBV5-4 13 . CASSADANYGYTF
TRBJ2-3 TRBV18 15 . CASSLVAGGTDTQYF
TRBJ1-1 TRBV5-5 15 . CASSLNRGVDTEAFF